The 3 T cell receptor beta chains listed next were all sequenced from one sample in a study of spatial heterogeneity in lung cancer (dated by TCRdb to between 2018 and 2021). Broader findings and caveats from the paper: The tumor nonsynonymous mutation count correlated with the number of expanded alpha and beta TCRs within the tumor.

What this sample's time point label stands for: sample taken at primary tumor resection. Which antigens these TCRs recognize remains unknown. To prepare the library, 5' RACE was applied. The instrument given in TCRdb is NextSeq 500. TCRdb trimmed the raw reads at Q25, called clones with MiXCR and kept productive beta chains. Identical CDR3 protein sequences are pooled into one entry, listed with their most common genes and DNA. This sample lists 7,000 to 8,500 distinct CDR3 sequences; more than 10% were detected once. The top ten clones comprise roughly 11% of the sample. The material sequenced was lung tumor tissue, taken at surgery. Receptor source: a male donor with early-stage non-small cell lung cancer.

Many counts were recorded for this clonotype. The rearrangement joins TRBV28 to TRBJ2-3; D may correspond to TRBD1 or TRBD2 (5 bases each). This CDR3 has 15 amino acids. Trimming took off 5 bases at V and 8 bases at J, with 20 bases between the two ends. Germline CDR1 MDHEN, CDR2 SYDVKM. The CDR3 DNA reads TGTGCCAGCAGTCCCCCGGGACGACCGGCTGGTACGCAGTATTTT. It codes for CASSPPGRPAGTQYF.

This clonotype came up many times. The chain combines TRBV11-1 with TRBJ2-2; 8 nucleotides line up with TRBD1. Germline loops: CDR1 SGHAT, CDR2 FQDESV (reference sequence). CDR3 length: 16 residues. V lost 7 bases and J lost 4; bases outside the gene matches: 11. CDR3 DNA sequence: TGTGCCAGCACCTCCCCTACAGGGGGTGCCACCGGGGAGCTGTTTTTT. It yields the protein CASTSPTGGATGELFF.

A few counts support this clonotype. J is TRBJ2-7 and V is TRBV29-1; 7 bases line up with TRBD2. J gave up 3 bases and V 7 bases, and 6 bases lay outside the gene matches. The V gene's germline CDR1 is SQVTM and CDR2 ANQGSEA. The CDR3 extends over 12 amino acids. DNA of the CDR3: TGCAGCGCCCTCGGCGGGAGCTACGAGCAGTACTTC. Translation gives CSALGGSYEQYF.